This T cell receptor beta chain comes out of a study of shared clonotypes between healthy human individuals (dated by TCRdb to about 2020). The study in broad terms: The cohort included three men and a couple of women between 18 and 49 years of age. For each donor, CD4 naive and CD4 memory were each given three plates, CD8 naive was given two plates, and CD8 memory was given one plate. The study deeply sequenced blood TCR repertoires of about 5 healthy adults to estimate repertoire size and the extent of clonotype sharing between individuals. To increase sequencing depth and limit assay-specific biases, TCR repertoire library preparation and sequencing were carried out by different laboratories using diverse techniques. Per donor, leukapheresis produced somewhere between about 0.94 and 9.5 billion PBMCs. The study at large found these results: Only blood was sampled, and tissue TCR repertoires likely differ from those in blood. When a few donors were compared, the shared fraction of clonotypes was about 5% for naive CD4, roughly 3.4% for naive CD8, roughly 2.3% for memory CD4, and less than 0.45% for memory CD8. Compared with non-shared clonotypes, the clonotypes found in all four sorted-subset donors had higher generation probabilities. Based on pairwise subsampling, the degree of clonotype sharing among donors was expected to be affected by sequencing depth. The small number of donors limited the genetic and exposure-history diversity represented. Even with the large sequencing depth, rarefaction of the sorted-subset datasets indicated that sequencing was incomplete. Naive subsets generally had larger estimated clonotype richness than memory subsets.

TCR CDR3 regions were amplified from genomic DNA by multiplex PCR using the deep immunoSEQ assay. Extracted genomic DNA from each cell subset was distributed evenly across all wells of several immunoSEQ 96-well plates, and each plate was treated as a replicate. For sorted subsets, approximately 210 ng genomic DNA, equal to 25,000 to 35,000 T cell genomes, was loaded into each replicate PCR. Purified libraries were quantified with a Qubit 3.0 fluorometer, sized on a Bioanalyzer 2100, and re-quantified with the KAPA Library Quantification kit. Each immunoSEQ 96-well plate was sequenced on its own single-read 150-cycle Illumina NextSeq 550 flow cell. As for how the authors treated the data: Because only junctional sequences without quality scores were contained in the immunoSEQ output, filtering matching that applied to full-length reads could not be performed. To assign V/J genes and CDR3, sequences were annotated using PyIR, a Python wrapper for IgBLAST v1.9, with IMGT germline references. Reads were filtered out if the reads had weak V/J assignments (E-value above 1e-6), no CDR3, stop codons, out-of-frame junctions, or ambiguous translated residues. V3J clonotypes were defined as sequences sharing an identical inferred V gene, J gene, and CDR3 amino acid sequence. Percentage overlap between repertoires was calculated by dividing the number of shared unique clonotypes by the size of the smaller repertoire. Three approaches were used to assess repertoire richness: RTK rarefaction, the Chao1 estimator, and Recon v2.1 estimates of unobserved clonotypes. Generation probabilities for all TCRbeta clonotypes obtained by the gDNA method from a handful of donors were computed using OLGA. TCRdb carries this immuneACCESS record with in-frame sequences only. Its versions omit some clonotypes, under half of them owing to an unresolved V gene in the studies checked, with the rest unexplained. V and J calls and clone size are as listed in that table; D and trimming were resolved from the DNA. The sample has 2 million to 2.5 million clones on record, under 95% of them singletons. The top ten constitute 0.36% of the sample.

The donors were healthy, HIV-negative adults with no recently reported acute infections or vaccinations. Every donor was a Caucasian adult residing in Nashville, Tennessee, USA. CD4+ T cells were enriched through magnetic negative selection, after which naive cells were positively selected on CD45RA and the remaining negative fraction served as the memory subset. Blood was obtained by leukapheresis, after which PBMCs were separated by Ficoll-Histopaque density gradient centrifugation and cryopreserved in liquid nitrogen vapor phase. Analytical flow cytometry was used to check the purity and quantity of every magnetically sorted T cell population. Genomic DNA was isolated from each sorted fraction and quantified by UV absorbance on a Nanodrop 2000c. Points on this clone: The target of this receptor is not known. There are no base qualities to consult, and no much larger clone falls within one base.

The germline V gene (reference sequence) specifies MNHNY as CDR1 and SVGAGI as CDR2. Inclusive of the bounding cysteine and phenylalanine, the CDR3 is 15 residues long. Only the CDR3 DNA stays, 45 bases, in frame from base 1. V is cut by 4 bases and J by 7 bases, and the space between the germline ends is 17 bases. The chain is encoded by TRBV6-6 joined to TRBJ2-1, with a tentative D gene TRBD2 over 7 matching bases. This clonotype was sampled from a man aged 18 to 29 in good health. Some clones in this sample may be carry-over from other donors' samples. Source material: naive CD4+ T cells from PBMCs. This sample's cell subset or site label indicates: CD45RA+ positively selected. This receptor has the CDR3 CASSWGGGASNEQFF. In nucleotide form, the sequence is TGTGCCAGCAGTTGGGGAGGGGGAGCCTCTAATGAGCAGTTCTTC.